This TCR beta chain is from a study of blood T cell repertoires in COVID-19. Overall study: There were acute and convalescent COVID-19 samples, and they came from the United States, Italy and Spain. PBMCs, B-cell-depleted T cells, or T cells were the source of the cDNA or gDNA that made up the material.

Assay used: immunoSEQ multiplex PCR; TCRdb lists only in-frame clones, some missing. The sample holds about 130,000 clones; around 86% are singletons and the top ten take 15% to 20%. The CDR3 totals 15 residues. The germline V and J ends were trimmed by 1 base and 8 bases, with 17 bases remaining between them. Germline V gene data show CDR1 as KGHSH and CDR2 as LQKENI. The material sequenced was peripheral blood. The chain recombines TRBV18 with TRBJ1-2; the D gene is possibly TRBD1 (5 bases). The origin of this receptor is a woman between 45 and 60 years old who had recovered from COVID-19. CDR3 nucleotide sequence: TGTGCCAGCTCACCACTTCCGGGGGACTCGGGCGGCTACACCTTC. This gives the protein CASSPLPGDSGGYTF.